The sequence of this T cell receptor beta chain was determined in a study of T cells in localized non-small cell lung cancer (dated by TCRdb to 2020 to 2022). Regarding the study in general: The study analyzed T cell repertoires of about 230 early-stage NSCLC patients, comparing tumors and uninvolved tumor-adjacent lungs. The cohort was made up of some 240 treatment-naive NSCLC patients whose localized lung tumors had been resected. The mean age of the NSCLC patients was roughly 63 years, with approximately 130 men and 110 or so women.

What the study reported, not specific to this receptor: Because of the exploratory design, TCR variables were selected using unadjusted p-values without false-discovery rate correction. A median of roughly 60 of the top 100 tumor clones were detected in paired uninvolved adjacent lung, and 25 to 35 of these tumor clones were also found among the top 100 clones of the paired uninvolved adjacent lung. Because multi-region tumor sequencing was not performed, intratumor heterogeneity could not be ruled out. Higher T cell density in blood was associated with longer overall survival, whereas higher clonality in adjacent lung was associated with shorter survival. Uninvolved tumor-adjacent lung showed the highest T cell clonality, higher than tumor, which suggests more focused antigenic responses in the uninvolved tumor-adjacent lung.

The immunoSEQ Assay was used to sequence TCR beta CDR3 regions from DNA. The paper's processing steps were these. To compute T cell density, TCR beta template counts were normalized to usable DNA, which was estimated by amplifying housekeeping genes. Richness was estimated with the preseqR package, extrapolating to 400,000 templates for PBMC samples and 120,000 templates for tissue samples. Clonality was taken to be one minus Pielou's evenness. To identify tissue-enriched TCRs, differential abundance testing was run on productive amino-acid clonotypes with a minimum total count of 5 and an alpha of 0.1. The Jaccard Index and the Morisita Overlap Index were used to measure how much the repertoires overlapped between compartments. GLIPH clustered TCR beta CDR3s with public tetramer-defined viral CDR3s; viral motifs required at least three viral sequences plus V-gene enrichment. Held by TCRdb, this immuneACCESS table contains in-frame sequences only and omits some clones. Under half of the omission traces to an unresolved V gene where checked; the cause of the rest is unknown. For V, J and clone size, that table is used; D and trimming come from the DNA. This sample comprises over 25,000 clones, around 80% of them detected only once. Around 33% of the sample comes from the top ten.

At diagnosis, tumor, uninvolved tumor-adjacent lung and peripheral blood were collected and then preserved as a mix of FFPE and fresh-frozen material. For TCR repertoire profiling, blood samples were analyzed in the form of peripheral blood mononuclear cells. As for this clone: Its antigen has not been determined. Nothing much larger sits one base from this clone, and base qualities are not available.

CDR1 and CDR2, looked up from the germline V gene, are SGHTA and FQGTGA. V drops 1 base and J drops 3 bases, leaving 7 bases in between. The CDR3, from cysteine to phenylalanine, totals 14 residues. Only the CDR3 DNA stays, 42 bases, in frame from base 1. The starting material was peripheral blood, obtained before any cancer treatment. The source is a male donor aged 60 or over with stage II squamous cell lung carcinoma. The chain employs TRBV7-3 and TRBJ1-5, with the D gene uncertain. The CDR3 reads CASSLSSNNQPQHF. The sequenced DNA is TGTGCCAGCAGCTTAAGTTCCAACAATCAGCCCCAGCATTTT.